Below, one T cell receptor beta chain is given with its context. The antigen is not known. This sample stems from a study of a mutant IDH1 vaccine in newly diagnosed glioma. Overall study: Pretreatment consisted of radiotherapy, temozolomide, or both, with most receiving both. Whole-study findings and limits: Detectable vaccine-induced immune responses arose in around 95% of patients.

The V gene lost 4 bases and the J gene lost 1 base, with 13 bases spanning the gap. The CDR3 is 15 residues long. The germline V gene encodes CDR1 MGHDK and CDR2 SYGVNS. As for time point: week 5, during vaccination. A single vaccine dose contained 300 ug of mutant IDH1 20-mer peptide, and topical imiquimod was used with it. The donors' diagnosis was new WHO grade 3 or 4 astrocytoma that was IDH1-mutant and ATRX-lost. The table came from immunoSEQ multiplex PCR; TCRdb's copy has only in-frame clones and leaves some out. Among just under 80,000 clones listed, 90% to 95% were seen once. This TCR was sampled from a woman aged 45-65 years with glioma. This specimen consisted of PBMCs, obtained from a glioma patient whose treatment included an IDH1 peptide vaccine. The chain employs TRBV25-1 and TRBJ2-5, with D possibly matching TRBD2 (6 bases). The CDR3 sequence is CASSGGGRTQETQYF. CDR3 bases: TGTGCCAGCAGTGGCGGAGGGAGGACCCAAGAGACCCAGTACTTC.